This passage covers 30 T cell receptor beta chains from one sample sequenced in a study of glioma-infiltrating T cells after dendritic cell vaccination. Measured with immunoSEQ multiplex PCR; TCRdb has only the in-frame clones, and not every one. The table shows about 64,000 clones, with 75% to 90% occurring only once. Material: blood, obtained before dendritic cell vaccination. The receptors were sampled from a human donor with glioblastoma.

The chain couples TRBV25-1 to TRBJ1-6; D gene unclear. This CDR3 region has 14 residues. CDR1 and CDR2 from the germline V gene are MGHDK and SYGVNS. V lost 8 bases and J lost 9, with 17 bases in between. CDR3 sequence reads: CASGPEGSPSPLHF. The CDR3 DNA sequence: TGTGCCAGCGGCCCCGAGGGTAGTCCTTCACCCCTCCACTTT.

This clone showed up just a few times. The V and J genes are TRBV21-1 and TRBJ2-1; TRBD1 is the table's D call and was not checked against the DNA. TRBV21-1 is a pseudogene locus. The CDR3 runs to 17 residues. CDR3 DNA sequence: TGTGCCAGCAGCAAAGTAGTGAGGGACAGGGGGGACAATGAGCAGTTCTTC. Translating gives CASSKVVRDRGDNEQFF.

The chain links TRBV30 to TRBJ2-1; maybe TRBD2 (5 bases). Germline CDR1 reads GTSNPN; CDR2 reads SVGIG (reference sequence). The CDR3 runs to 12 residues. The V and J ends lost 8 bases and 7 bases respectively, with 15 bases between them. The CDR3 sequence: CAESLGRNEQFF. The CDR3 bases are TGTGCCGAAAGCTTGGGGAGAAATGAGCAGTTCTTC.

This clone was seen once. V gene TRBV18 combines with J gene TRBJ2-1, with 14 bases fitting TRBD2. This CDR3 is built from 13 residues. V was pared by 10 bases and J by 6 bases, with 2 bases of the junction left unmatched. Germline CDR1 reads KGHSH; CDR2 reads LQKENI. In DNA, the CDR3 is TGTGCCATCGGACTAGCGGGGGGCAATGAGCAGTTCTTC. Translated: CAIGLAGGNEQFF.

This clone turned up a few times. The J gene is TRBJ2-3, the V gene TRBV2, with 10 nucleotides matching TRBD2. V lost 6 bases, J lost 2 bases, and 8 bases stayed unmatched. Germline V gene sequence: CDR1 SNHLY, CDR2 FYNNEI. The CDR3 spans 16 residues. The CDR3 DNA is TGTGCCAGCAGAGAGCGTGGGACTAGCGTCACAGATACGCAGTATTTT. As protein: CASRERGTSVTDTQYF.

This chain connects TRBV28 to TRBJ2-1; 8 nucleotides align to TRBD1. The V gene's germline CDR1 is MDHEN and CDR2 SYDVKM. V shed 5 bases, J shed 7 bases, and the junction held 13 bases outside the gene matches. The CDR3 covers 16 residues. The CDR3 is CASSDRIGQGWNEQFF. CDR3 nucleotides: TGTGCCAGCAGTGATCGCATAGGACAGGGCTGGAATGAGCAGTTCTTC.

The chain joins TRBV18 to TRBJ1-1, with D possibly TRBD1 on 5 matching bases. Trimming cost V 1 base and J 3 bases, with 6 bases left between them. Germline V gives CDR1 KGHSH, CDR2 LQKENI. The CDR3 covers 13 residues. The CDR3 DNA reads TGTGCCAGCTCACCACGGGGGGACACTGAAGCTTTCTTT. Amino acid sequence: CASSPRGDTEAFF.

This clone was found once. Other DNA sequences within the sample encode an identical CDR3. The CDR3 DNA is TGTGCCAGCAGTTACTCCCGGGGCCAAGAGACCCAGTACTTC. Protein: CASSYSRGQETQYF. The rearrangement joins TRBV6-5 to TRBJ2-5, with D tentatively TRBD2 (5 bases). V lost 0 bases and J 1 base, leaving 6 bases between the germline ends. Germline loops: CDR1 MNHEY, CDR2 SVGAGI. The CDR3 has 14 residues.

This chain links TRBV18 with TRBJ2-5, with TRBD2 matching over 9 bases. V was pared by 3 bases and J by 2 bases, with 7 bases of the junction left unmatched. The CDR3 length is 16 residues. Germline CDR1 KGHSH, CDR2 LQKENI. The CDR3: CASSPTALAGQETQYF. The CDR3 DNA reads as TGTGCCAGCTCACCCACCGCGCTAGCGGGGCAAGAGACCCAGTACTTC. Together with reference TRBV18 and TRBJ2-5, the CDR3 gives the full variable domain: NAGVMQNPRHLVRRRGQEARLRCSPMKGHSHVYWYRQLPEEGLKFMVYLQKENIIDESGMPKERFSAEFPKEGPSILRIQQVVRGDSAAYFCASSPTALAGQETQYFGPGTRLLVL.

This chain uses TRBV5-1 with TRBJ2-4; possible D gene TRBD1, 5 bases. This CDR3 contains 15 residues. The ends were cut back, 0 bases at V and 7 bases at J, with 14 bases in the middle. CDR1 and CDR2 (germline): SGHRS, YFSETQ. The CDR3 here is CASSLVGRVANIQYF. In DNA form, the CDR3 reads TGCGCCAGCAGCTTGGTTGGCAGGGTGGCGAACATTCAGTACTTC.

This chain links TRBV10-3 with TRBJ2-1; D perhaps matches TRBD2 (5 bases). Germline V gene lookup returns CDR1 ENHRY and CDR2 SYGVKD. The length of the CDR3 is 15 residues. The V gene lost 7 bases and the J gene lost 0 bases, with 13 bases spanning the gap. CDR3 loop: CAINLEASSYNEQFF. The CDR3 DNA is TGTGCCATCAATTTGGAGGCCAGCTCCTACAATGAGCAGTTCTTC.

The CDR3 DNA is TGCGCCAGCAGCCGGGACAGTCGAGAGACCCAGTACTTC. It yields the protein CASSRDSRETQYF. V and J are TRBV5-1 and TRBJ2-5, with 7 bases matching TRBD1. Germline CDR1 is SGHRS and CDR2 is YFSETQ. This CDR3 region has 13 residues. J gave up 4 bases and V 4 bases, and 4 bases lay outside the gene matches.

V gene TRBV14 combines with J gene TRBJ1-4; D perhaps matches TRBD1 (6 bases). V shed 3 bases and J shed 1 base, with 15 bases lying between them. The V gene's germline CDR1 is SGHDN and CDR2 FVKESK. The CDR3 is made up of 17 amino acids. CDR3 sequence (DNA): TGTGCCAGCAGCCACACCTTAAGGGGGGGAACTAATGAAAAACTGTTTTTT. It codes for CASSHTLRGGTNEKLFF.

The count of this clone is one. The chain combines TRBV7-8 with TRBJ2-7; D is unclear. Trimming removed 2 bases from V and 7 bases from J, with 15 bases in between. The CDR3 spans 14 residues. Germline V lookup: CDR1 SGHVS, CDR2 FQNEAQ. CDR3 DNA: TGTGCCAGCAGCTTAAATCCGAATTCCGGGGAGCAGTACTTC. This codes for CASSLNPNSGEQYF. The variable domain in full, with the rest retrieved from reference TRBV7-8 and TRBJ2-7, is GAGVSQSPRYKVAKRGQDVALRCDPISGHVSLFWYQQALGQGPEFLTYFQNEAQLDKSGLPSDRFFAERPEGSVSTLKIQRTQQEDSAVYLCASSLNPNSGEQYFGPGTRLTVT.

This clone was seen a single time. The J gene is TRBJ2-2, the V gene TRBV5-1, with 7 bases that match TRBD1. Germline-derived CDR1 and CDR2 are SGHRS and YFSETQ. This CDR3 spans 15 amino acids. V dropped 0 bases and J dropped 6; count of bases not matched to a gene: 5. This CDR3 is CASSLAGGRSGELFF. The CDR3 DNA follows: TGCGCCAGCAGCTTGGCAGGGGGACGATCCGGGGAGCTGTTTTTT.

CDR3 sequence (DNA): TGCGCCAGTACCCCCACCCCTGCGGGTAATTCACCCCTCCACTTT. This gives the protein CASTPTPAGNSPLHF. The chain employs TRBV5-1 and TRBJ1-6, with D unresolved. Germline V gene data show CDR1 as SGHRS and CDR2 as YFSETQ. The V and J ends lost 8 bases and 6 bases respectively, with 18 bases between them. The CDR3 loop spans 15 amino acids.

This chain joins TRBV10-2 and TRBJ2-3, with TRBD2 matching over 8 bases. The CDR3 spans 16 residues. V trimming: 0 bases; J trimming: 6 bases; junction bases outside the gene matches: 8. Germline assignment: CDR1 WSHSY and CDR2 SAAADI. CDR3 residues: CASSESSGGLRDTQYF. The CDR3 bases are TGCGCCAGCAGTGAGTCAAGCGGGGGCCTCAGGGATACGCAGTATTTT.

The gene calls are TRBV15 and TRBJ1-1; D gene unclear. Per germline, CDR1 LNHNV and CDR2 YYDKDF (reference sequence). V dropped 2 bases and J dropped 1 base, with 5 bases sitting between them. CDR3 length equals 13 residues. CDR3 sequence reads: CATSRLKNTEAFF. CDR3 nucleotides: TGTGCCACCAGCAGACTTAAGAACACTGAAGCTTTCTTT.

The CDR3 sequence is CASSERGQGEYEQYF. The CDR3 DNA reads as TGTGCCAGCAGCGAGAGAGGACAGGGGGAATACGAGCAGTACTTC. The chain uses TRBV6-6 and TRBJ2-7; TRBD1 aligns across 10 bases. In germline, CDR1 is MNHNY, CDR2 SVGAGI (reference sequence). Losses at the gene ends were 6 bases for V and 4 bases for J; bases not matched to a gene: 9. This CDR3 region has 15 residues.

V gene TRBV13 combines with J gene TRBJ1-2, with 8 bases lining up with TRBD1. CDR3 length: 17 residues. Germline V gives CDR1 PRHDT, CDR2 FYEKMQ (reference sequence). Losses at the gene ends were 1 base for V and 3 bases for J; bases not matched to a gene: 10. CDR3 coding DNA: TGTGCCAGCAGCTTAGTCGCATCGATACAGGGGGACTATGGCTACACCTTC. It yields the protein CASSLVASIQGDYGYTF.

J is TRBJ1-1 and V is TRBV30, with a weak D call TRBD1 (6 bases). The V gene's germline CDR1 is GTSNPN and CDR2 SVGIG (reference sequence). Trimming shortened V by 2 bases and J by 0 bases, and 7 bases separated the two germline ends. This CDR3 is 13 amino acids long. The CDR3 DNA is TGTGCCTGGAGTCGACAGGTGAACACTGAAGCTTTCTTT. This gives the protein CAWSRQVNTEAFF.

The chain couples TRBV5-1 to TRBJ1-3; D is ambiguous. The CDR3 has 14 amino acids. Trimming removed 4 bases from V and 3 bases from J, with 11 bases in between. In germline, CDR1 is SGHRS, CDR2 YFSETQ. DNA for the CDR3: TGCGCCAGCAGCGCCAGAGCTAGTGGAAACACCATATATTTT. This codes for CASSARASGNTIYF.

The chain links TRBV14 to TRBJ2-6; TRBD1 matches 8 bases. The CDR3 has 16 residues. The J segment lost 3 bases and the V segment lost 3 bases, leaving 4 bases of the junction unmatched. Germline assignment: CDR1 SGHDN and CDR2 FVKESK. CDR3 loop: CASSHQGAYGANVLTF. The CDR3, as DNA: TGTGCCAGCAGCCATCAGGGGGCATATGGGGCCAACGTCCTGACTTTC.

The gene calls are TRBV28 and TRBJ1-5, with D possibly being TRBD1 (6 bases). Trimming removed 3 bases at V and 4 bases at J, with 10 bases between. CDR1 is MDHEN and CDR2 is SYDVKM in the germline V gene. This CDR3 is built from 14 residues. CDR3 loop: CASSFRGGNQPQHF. The CDR3 DNA reads as TGTGCCAGCAGTTTTAGGGGGGGGAATCAGCCCCAGCATTTT.

This clone was detected only once. The chain has TRBV5-4 and TRBJ2-2; D not resolved. The CDR3 extends over 12 amino acids. Trimming took 1 base from V and 7 from J, leaving 5 bases between them. Germline V CDR1 and CDR2: SGHNT, YYREEE (reference sequence). CDR3 DNA: TGTGCCAGCAGCTTGTTCGGCGGGGAGCTGTTTTTT. This translates into CASSLFGGELFF.

V is TRBV28 and J is TRBJ2-3, with 8 bases aligning to TRBD2. The length of the CDR3 is 15 residues. Per germline, CDR1 MDHEN and CDR2 SYDVKM. V shed 4 bases and J 3 bases; nucleotides not matched to a gene: 6. DNA of the CDR3: TGTGCCAGCAGTTCGGGACTAGGGCTTACAGATACGCAGTATTTT. Protein: CASSSGLGLTDTQYF.

This CDR3 reads CTSSRRQGARNSPLHF. For the CDR3, the DNA is TGCACCAGCAGCCGCCGACAGGGGGCAAGAAATTCACCCCTCCACTTT. The rearrangement joins TRBV1 to TRBJ1-6; the table's D call TRBD1 went unverified against the DNA. TRBV1 corresponds to a pseudogene. CDR3 size: 16 residues.

The chain couples TRBV18 to TRBJ1-1; 10 bases match TRBD1. Germline loops: CDR1 KGHSH, CDR2 LQKENI. Trimming took 4 bases from V and 3 from J; bases not matched to a gene: 5. This CDR3 is built from 15 residues. CDR3 DNA sequence: TGTGCCAGCTCACGCGACAGGGGGCAGGACACTGAAGCTTTCTTT. Protein sequence: CASSRDRGQDTEAFF.

V and J are TRBV19 and TRBJ1-5; 7 bases fit TRBD1. Germline V CDR1 and CDR2: LNHDA, SQIVND (reference sequence). V shed 3 bases, J shed 4 bases, and the junction held 6 bases outside the gene matches. The CDR3 runs to 15 residues. The CDR3 spells CASSMPDRPNQPQHF. The CDR3 region has the DNA TGTGCCAGTAGTATGCCGGACAGGCCGAATCAGCCCCAGCATTTT. The whole variable domain, remainder taken from reference TRBV19 and TRBJ1-5, is DGGITQSPKYLFRKEGQNVTLSCEQNLNHDAMYWYRQDPGQGLRLIYYSQIVNDFQKGDIAEGYSVSREKKESFPLTVTSAQKNPTAFYLCASSMPDRPNQPQHFGDGTRLSIL.

The sample holds one count of this clone. The chain has TRBV29-1 and TRBJ1-4; TRBD1 aligns across 8 bases. The CDR3 runs 14 residues. Germline lookup yields CDR1 SQVTM and CDR2 ANQGSEA. Losses at the gene ends were 5 bases for V and 8 bases for J; bases not matched to a gene: 10. CDR3 loop: CSVRRTGSSEKLFF. The DNA of the CDR3 is TGCAGCGTTCGTCGGACAGGGAGCTCAGAAAAACTGTTTTTT.